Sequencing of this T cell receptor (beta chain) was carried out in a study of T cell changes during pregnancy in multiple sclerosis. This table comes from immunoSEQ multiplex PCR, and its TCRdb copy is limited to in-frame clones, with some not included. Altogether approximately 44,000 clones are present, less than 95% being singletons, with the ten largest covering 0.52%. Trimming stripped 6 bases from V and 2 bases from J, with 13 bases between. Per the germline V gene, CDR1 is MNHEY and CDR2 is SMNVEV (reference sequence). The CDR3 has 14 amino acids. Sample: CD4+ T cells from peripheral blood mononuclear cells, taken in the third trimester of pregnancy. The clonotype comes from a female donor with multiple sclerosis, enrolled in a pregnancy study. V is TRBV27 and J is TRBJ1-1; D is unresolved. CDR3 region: CASSLGGYNTEAFF. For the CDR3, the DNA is TGTGCCAGCAGCCTTGGAGGGTATAACACTGAAGCTTTCTTT.